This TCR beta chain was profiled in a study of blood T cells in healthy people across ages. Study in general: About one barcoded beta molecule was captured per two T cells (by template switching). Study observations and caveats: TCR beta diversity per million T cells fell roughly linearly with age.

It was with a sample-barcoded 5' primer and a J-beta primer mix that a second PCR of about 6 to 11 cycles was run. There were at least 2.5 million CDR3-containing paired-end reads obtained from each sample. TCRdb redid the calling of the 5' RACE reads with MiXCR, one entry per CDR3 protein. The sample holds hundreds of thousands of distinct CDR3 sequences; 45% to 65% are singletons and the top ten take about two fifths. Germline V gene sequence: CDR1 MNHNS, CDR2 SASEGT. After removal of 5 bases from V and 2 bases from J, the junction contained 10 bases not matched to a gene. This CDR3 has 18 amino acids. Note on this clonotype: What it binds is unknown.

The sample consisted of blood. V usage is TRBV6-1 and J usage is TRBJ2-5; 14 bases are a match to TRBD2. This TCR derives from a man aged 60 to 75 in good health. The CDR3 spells CASSQGLAGGIRQETQYF. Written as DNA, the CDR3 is TGTGCCAGCAGTCAAGGACTAGCGGGGGGCATAAGACAAGAGACCCAGTACTTC.